Listed here are 14 T cell receptor beta chains from one sample, sequenced in a study of metastatic and nonmetastatic thyroid tumors. Patients were all untreated before their thyroid surgery. From the PCR reads, TCRdb re-called clones with MiXCR. The table shows about 38,000 clones, with roughly 50% occurring only once. Sample: tumor tissue. The receptors were sampled from a male donor with papillary thyroid cancer or a benign thyroid nodule (not recorded which). Some clones in this sample may be carry-over from other donors' samples.

The chain joins TRBV30 to TRBJ2-7; D call uncertain. V was pared by 0 bases and J by 3 bases, with 9 bases between. In germline, CDR1 is GTSNPN, CDR2 SVGIG (reference sequence). CDR3 length: 13 residues. The CDR3 DNA is TGTGCCTGGAGTGTAAACCTAAACTACGAGCAGTACTTC. Its protein is CAWSVNLNYEQYF.

The chain employs TRBV4-1 and TRBJ2-7; a possible D gene is TRBD2 (6 bases). V was clipped by 1 base and J by 2 bases, with 12 bases between them. The CDR3 totals 15 residues. Germline CDR1 and CDR2: MGHRA and YSYEKL. Here the CDR3 reads CASSQGLAGTYEQYF. For the CDR3, the DNA is TGCGCCAGCAGCCAAGGTCTGGCGGGAACCTACGAGCAGTACTTC.

The gene calls are TRBV12-3 or TRBV12-4 and TRBJ1-1; D might be TRBD1 (6 bases). This CDR3 has 15 residues. V was pared by 2 bases and J by 10 bases, with 20 bases between. CDR3 coding DNA: TGTGCCAGCAGTTTAAATATCGGGGGGCTTCTGGGAGCTTTCTTT. Encoded protein: CASSLNIGGLLGAFF.

The CDR3 DNA sequence: TGTGCCAGCAGTTCAACGGACTCTGGAAACACCATATATTTT. This gives the protein CASSSTDSGNTIYF. The rearrangement links TRBV6-1 to TRBJ1-3; no definite D call. The CDR3 has 14 amino acids. The V end was cut by 5 bases, the J end by 0 bases, with 8 bases between. Per germline, CDR1 MNHNS and CDR2 SASEGT.

This sequence joins TRBV11-3 and TRBJ2-7; D is unresolved. Germline loops: CDR1 SGHNT, CDR2 YENEEA. The CDR3 length is 11 residues. V was pared by 4 bases and J by 3 bases, with 4 bases between. Written as DNA, the CDR3 is TGTGCCAGCAGCTCAGACTACGAGCAGTACTTC. It encodes CASSSDYEQYF.

This clone was detected once. The gene calls are TRBV4-1 and TRBJ2-5; 10 positions match TRBD2. The CDR3 contains 17 residues. Germline CDR1 reads MGHRA; CDR2 reads YSYEKL. J was trimmed by 4 bases and V by 1 base; bases with no gene match: 9. For the CDR3, the DNA is TGCGCCAGCAGCCAAGTCGGGGGCAGCGGGAGGGCAGAGACCCAGTACTTC. Amino acids: CASSQVGGSGRAETQYF.

This clone appeared a few times. CDR3 DNA: TGTGCCAGCAGCTTAGCTTGGGGGTACGAGCAGTACTTC. Translated: CASSLAWGYEQYF. The J gene is TRBJ2-7, the V gene TRBV7-2; the D gene could be TRBD1 or TRBD2 (5 bases each). The CDR3 runs 13 residues. The germline gives CDR1 SGHTA, CDR2 FQGNSA. Trimming took 0 bases from V and 4 from J, leaving 7 bases between them.

This clone was detected ten times or more. This could be a read error, since a much larger clone is one nucleotide away. The rearrangement uses TRBV12-3 or TRBV12-4 and TRBJ1-4; D is uncertain. V gave up 1 base and J gave up 8 bases, with 8 bases separating them. This CDR3 comprises 13 residues. CDR3 bases: TGTGCCAGCAGTTTAGATCAAGGAGAAAAACTGTTTTTT. This codes for CASSLDQGEKLFF.

The gene calls are TRBV20-1 and TRBJ1-1; D is undetermined. The CDR3 runs 14 residues. The V and J ends lost 1 base and 5 bases respectively, with 14 bases between them. In germline, CDR1 is DFQATT, CDR2 SNEGSKA (reference sequence). The CDR3 loop reads CSARVRSGLTEAFF. The CDR3 nucleotides are TGCAGTGCTAGAGTCCGTTCGGGGTTGACTGAAGCTTTCTTT.

This chain connects TRBV11-2 to TRBJ2-7; D uncertain. The CDR3 spans 14 residues. From germline, CDR1 is SGHAT and CDR2 FQNNGV. Trimming removed 5 bases from V and 2 bases from J, with 13 bases in between. CDR3 residues: CASSPLDGTYEQYF. In nucleotides, the CDR3 is TGTGCCAGCAGCCCCCTGGACGGTACCTACGAGCAGTACTTC.

The gene calls are TRBV11-1 and TRBJ2-3; D is unclear. Trimming cost V 4 bases and J 2 bases, with 19 bases left between them. Germline CDR1 and CDR2: SGHAT and FQDESV (reference sequence). The length of the CDR3 is 17 residues. The chain's CDR3 is CASSSPPGRPITDTQYF. DNA for the CDR3: TGTGCCAGCAGCTCGCCCCCCGGGCGGCCTATCACAGATACGCAGTATTTT.

Only a few counts were recorded for this clone. The gene calls are TRBV4-3 and TRBJ2-3, with 13 bases aligning to TRBD2. The CDR3 has 15 amino acids. Germline CDR1 and CDR2: LGHNA and YSLEER. J lost 7 bases, V lost 4 bases, and 5 bases had no gene match. CDR3 in DNA: TGCGCCAGCAGCCGGACTAGCGGGAGTGGGAATACGCAGTATTTT. It specifies CASSRTSGSGNTQYF.

This chain links TRBV6-1 with TRBJ2-7; 7 nucleotides line up with TRBD2. CDR3 length: 13 residues. J was trimmed by 4 bases and V by 4 bases; bases with no gene match: 4. Germline values: CDR1 MNHNS, CDR2 SASEGT. CDR3 bases: TGTGCCAGCAGTGCGACTAGCCAGTACGAGCAGTACTTC. It codes for CASSATSQYEQYF.

In its sample, this clone was seen a few times. The chain employs TRBV12-3 or TRBV12-4 and TRBJ2-7, with 8 bases that match TRBD1. V shed 7 bases, J shed 5 bases, and the junction held 7 bases outside the gene matches. CDR3 length equals 13 residues. The CDR3: CASNLQGANEQYF. The CDR3 DNA follows: TGTGCCAGCAACCTCCAGGGGGCGAACGAGCAGTACTTC.